This TCR beta chain was documented in a study of blood T cell repertoires in COVID-19. Sequencing was performed with immunoSEQ multiplex PCR; in TCRdb, only in-frame clones are kept and a portion is missing. The repertoire holds 150,000 to 180,000 clones, approximately 83% seen once, with roughly 29% in the top ten. V shed 2 bases and J 5 bases; nucleotides not matched to a gene: 0. This CDR3 spans 13 amino acids. Germline CDR1 ENHRY, CDR2 SYGVKD. This sequence was found in a woman in her sixties or seventies with acute or convalescent COVID-19. The source material was peripheral blood. V gene TRBV10-3 combines with J gene TRBJ2-5; 9 bases are a match to TRBD2. CDR3 DNA: TGTGCCATCAGTGAGCTAGCGGGGGAGACCCAGTACTTC. Translating it yields CAISELAGETQYF.